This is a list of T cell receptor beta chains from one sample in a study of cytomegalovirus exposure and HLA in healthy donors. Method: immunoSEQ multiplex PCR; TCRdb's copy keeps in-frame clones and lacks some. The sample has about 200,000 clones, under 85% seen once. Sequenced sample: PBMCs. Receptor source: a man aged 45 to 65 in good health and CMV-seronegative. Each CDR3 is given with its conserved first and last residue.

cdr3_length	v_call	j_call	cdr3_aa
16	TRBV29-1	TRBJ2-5	CSVESGLAAVQETQYF
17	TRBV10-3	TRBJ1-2	CAISGGQGAWTNYGYTF
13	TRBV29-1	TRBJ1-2	CSVEGGAVDGYTF
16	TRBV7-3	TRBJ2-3	CASSPEGTRPTDTQYF
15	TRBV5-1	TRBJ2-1	CASSLGTSGSWEQFF
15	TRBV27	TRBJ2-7	CASSWASGQGYEQYF
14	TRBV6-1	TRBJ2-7	CASRPGQPAYEQYF
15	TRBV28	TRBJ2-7	CASRPRLAGVGEQYF
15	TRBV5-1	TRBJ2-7	CASSPWDRGDYEQYF
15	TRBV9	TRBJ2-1	CASSVRRDSYNEQFF
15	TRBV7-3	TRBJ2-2	CASSLGTGYTGELFF
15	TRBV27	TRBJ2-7	CASSLGTGHGNEQYF
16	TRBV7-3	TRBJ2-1	CASSLYAQGGFNEQFF
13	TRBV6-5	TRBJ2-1	CASSYGSGSTQFF
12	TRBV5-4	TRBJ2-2	CASSQGASELFF
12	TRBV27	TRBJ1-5	CASRQGAQPQHF
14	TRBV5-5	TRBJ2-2	CASSGLRATGELFF
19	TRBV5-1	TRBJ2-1	CASSLASTLTGSSYNEQFF
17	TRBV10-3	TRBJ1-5	CAISDTGVPGGNQPQHF
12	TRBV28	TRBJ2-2	CASSSDTGELFF
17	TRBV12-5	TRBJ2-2	CASGYGSGRSIGGELFF
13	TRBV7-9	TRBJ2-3	CASSFPYTDTQYF
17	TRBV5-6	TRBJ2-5	CASSLWNGRWRGETQYF
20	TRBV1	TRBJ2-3	CTSSQEPPRLAGAHTDTQYF
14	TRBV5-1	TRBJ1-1	CASSWTRGSTEAFF
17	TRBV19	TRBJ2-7	CASSMGLAGGSIYEQYF